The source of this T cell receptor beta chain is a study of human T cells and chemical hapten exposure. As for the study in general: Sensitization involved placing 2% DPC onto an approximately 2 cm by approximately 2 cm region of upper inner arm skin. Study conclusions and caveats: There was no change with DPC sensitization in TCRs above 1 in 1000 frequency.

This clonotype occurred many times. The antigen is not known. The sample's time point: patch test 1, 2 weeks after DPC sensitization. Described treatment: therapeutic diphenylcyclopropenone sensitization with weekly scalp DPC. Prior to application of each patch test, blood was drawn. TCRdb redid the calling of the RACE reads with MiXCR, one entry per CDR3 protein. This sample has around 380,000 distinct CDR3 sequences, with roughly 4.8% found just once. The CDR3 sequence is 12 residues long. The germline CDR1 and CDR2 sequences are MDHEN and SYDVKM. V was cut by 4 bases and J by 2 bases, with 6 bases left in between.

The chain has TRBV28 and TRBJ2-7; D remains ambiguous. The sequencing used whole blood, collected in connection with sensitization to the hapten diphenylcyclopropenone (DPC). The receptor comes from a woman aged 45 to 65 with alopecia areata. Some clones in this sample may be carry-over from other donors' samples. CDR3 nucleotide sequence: TGTGCCAGCAGTTACTCCACCTACGAGCAGTACTTC. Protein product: CASSYSTYEQYF.